These 32 T cell receptor beta chains share one sample of origin, sequenced in a study of blood T cells in healthy people across ages (dated by TCRdb to the mid-2010s). To prepare the library, 5' RACE was applied. The data were produced on an Illumina HiSeq 2500. A second roughly 7 to 11 cycle PCR used a sample-barcoded 5' primer and a J-beta primer mix. TCRdb reprocessing: public reads trimmed at Q25 with fastp, clones called with MiXCR, in-frame beta chains kept. Identical CDR3 protein sequences are pooled into one entry, listed with their most common genes and DNA. The sample has about 650,000 distinct CDR3 sequences on record, over 40% of them singletons. The ten largest clonotypes hold 13% of the sample. The sequenced material came from blood. These receptors all stem from a woman older than 75 in good health.

The table lists this clonotype with many counts. CDR3 nucleotide sequence: TGCGCCAGCAGCTTGAGCAGGCAGATCACAGATACGCAGTATTTT. Translated, it gives CASSLSRQITDTQYF. This chain joins TRBV5-1 and TRBJ2-3; D not resolved. The length of the CDR3 is 15 residues. V shed 1 base and J shed 2 bases, with 11 bases lying between them. Germline lookup yields CDR1 SGHRS and CDR2 YFSETQ.

V is TRBV5-1 and J is TRBJ1-6; TRBD1 matches at 7 bases. The germline gives CDR1 SGHRS, CDR2 YFSETQ. The CDR3 has 17 amino acids. Trimming took 3 bases from V and 0 from J; bases not matched to a gene: 6. This CDR3 is CASSSQGQSSYNSPLHF. CDR3 nucleotide sequence: TGCGCCAGCAGCTCCCAGGGACAGAGCTCCTATAATTCACCCCTCCACTTT.

The table lists this clonotype with a few counts. A clone one base away is much larger, so this may be a read error. The gene calls are TRBV28 and TRBJ2-7; 7 positions match TRBD1. The CDR3 loop spans 15 amino acids. V dropped 0 bases and J dropped 6; count of bases not matched to a gene: 8. Germline values: CDR1 MDHEN, CDR2 SYDVKM. The CDR3 loop reads CASSLWSGNRGEQYF. Written as DNA, the CDR3 is TGTGCCAGCAGTTTATGGTCCGGGAACAGGGGCGAGCAGTACTTC.

This clonotype has only a few counts. Given a much more abundant clone one base away, this may be a read error. The CDR3 here is CSARVVATYNEQYF. The CDR3 DNA reads TGCAGTGCTAGAGTGGTAGCCACCTACAATGAGCAGTACTTC. The V and J genes are TRBV20-1 and TRBJ2-7; no definite D call. Germline CDR1 DFQATT, CDR2 SNEGSKA (reference sequence). The V end was cut by 1 base, the J end by 7 bases, with 17 bases between. The length of the CDR3 is 14 residues.

This clonotype was seen only a few times. This could be a read error, since a much larger clone is one nucleotide away. J is TRBJ2-5 and V is TRBV20-1; TRBD2 matches at 10 bases. There are 13 residues in the CDR3. J was trimmed by 11 bases and V by 3 bases; bases with no gene match: 9. The germline CDR1 and CDR2 sequences are DFQATT and SNEGSKA (reference sequence). CDR3 in amino acids: CSASRPSGSKQYF. The CDR3 coding sequence is TGCAGTGCTAGTAGGCCTAGCGGGAGTAAGCAGTACTTC.

This clonotype was seen a handful of times. This rearrangement joins TRBV29-1 to TRBJ2-2; 9 bases are a match to TRBD2. The germline V gene has CDR1 SQVTM and CDR2 ANQGSEA. This CDR3 contains 19 residues. Trimming cost V 0 bases and J 8 bases; bases outside gene matches: 19. This CDR3 reads CSVEDGSGSDPDRTGELFF. The CDR3 nucleotides are TGCAGCGTTGAAGATGGTAGCGGGAGTGATCCCGACCGAACAGGGGAGCTGTTTTTT.

The chain couples TRBV28 to TRBJ2-5; D perhaps matches TRBD2 (6 bases). V was trimmed by 8 bases and J by 2 bases, leaving 9 bases between them. This CDR3 has 12 amino acids. The germline V gene encodes CDR1 MDHEN and CDR2 SYDVKM. CDR3 nucleotide sequence: TGTGCCAGCGGGAGGTGGCAAGAGACCCAGTACTTC. This translates into CASGRWQETQYF.

On this clonotype: This clone may be a read error of a much larger clone one base away. V is TRBV28 and J is TRBJ1-2, with D tentatively TRBD1 (5 bases). Germline V lookup: CDR1 MDHEN, CDR2 SYDVKM. CDR3 length equals 14 residues. As DNA, the CDR3 is TGTGTCAGCTCCACGGGGGGGGAAAGCTATGGCTACACCTTC. Its protein is CVSSTGGESYGYTF.

This clonotype showed up many times. The DNA of the CDR3 is TGTGCCAGCAGCCCCGGCCCGGGGTGGAGCAATCAGCCCCAGCATTTT. Encoded protein: CASSPGPGWSNQPQHF. The V call is TRBV6-5, the J call TRBJ1-5; D is uncertain. The germline CDR1 and CDR2 sequences are MNHEY and SVGAGI. V lost 6 bases to trimming and J lost 1 base, with 16 bases between them. The CDR3 extends over 16 amino acids.

This clonotype was observed a few times. Given a much more abundant clone one base away, this may be a read error. V gene TRBV29-1 combines with J gene TRBJ2-1; 7 bases match TRBD1. The ends lost 6 bases at V and 10 bases at J; junction bases unmatched: 9. The length of the CDR3 is 12 residues. Per germline, CDR1 SQVTM and CDR2 ANQGSEA. CDR3 nucleotides: TGCAGCGTAACGACAGGGTCCTACGAGCAGTTCTTC. As protein: CSVTTGSYEQFF.

This clonotype was counted only a few times. The gene calls are TRBV27 and TRBJ2-1; 8 bases agree with TRBD1. The ends lost 5 bases at V and 5 bases at J; junction bases unmatched: 5. Per the germline V gene, CDR1 is MNHEY and CDR2 is SMNVEV (reference sequence). There are 14 residues in the CDR3. The CDR3, as DNA: TGTGCCAGCAGTCCCTGGACAGGGAACAATGAGCAGTTCTTC. It is translated as CASSPWTGNNEQFF.

V and J are TRBV9 and TRBJ2-7; TRBD1 aligns across 9 bases. The CDR3 spans 14 residues. Per germline, CDR1 SGDLS and CDR2 YYNGEE. V was pared by 3 bases and J by 10 bases, with 11 bases of the junction left unmatched. DNA for the CDR3: TGTGCCAGCAGCGCCCTCACAGGGGGCGCGGACCAGTACTTC. Translating gives CASSALTGGADQYF.

The gene calls are TRBV12-3 or TRBV12-4 and TRBJ2-6; perhaps TRBD2 as D (6 bases). The CDR3 runs to 15 residues. Trimming took off 3 bases at V and 4 bases at J, with 10 bases between the two ends. This CDR3 is CASSFRGIGANVLTF. CDR3 DNA sequence: TGTGCCAGCAGTTTTCGGGGGATCGGGGCCAACGTCCTGACTTTC.

The chain is built from TRBV6-5 and TRBJ2-5; possibly TRBD2 for D (5 bases). V was trimmed by 6 bases and J by 1 base, leaving 12 bases between them. The length of the CDR3 is 14 residues. Germline V CDR1 and CDR2: MNHEY, SVGAGI. CDR3 nucleotides: TGTGCCAGCAGAGAGGTGGGAGCCCAAGAGACCCAGTACTTC. It is translated as CASREVGAQETQYF.

This clonotype has just a few counts. This CDR3 reads CASSQSVGELFF. CDR3 DNA sequence: TGTGCCAGCAGCCAATCGGTCGGGGAGCTGTTTTTT. The chain recombines TRBV3-1 with TRBJ2-2; D unclear. CDR3 length: 12 amino acids. With 2 bases removed from V and 7 bases from J, the gap between germline ends came to 5 bases. CDR1 is LGHDT, CDR2 YNNKEL, per germline (reference sequence).

As for this clonotype: A junction end diverges from the germline sequence, so it may reflect a read error. This chain joins TRBV6-6 and TRBJ2-3, with 8 bases lining up with TRBD2. The germline V gene has CDR1 MNHNY and CDR2 SVGAGI (reference sequence). This CDR3 spans 15 amino acids. The CDR3 is CVSSPRQRGTDTQYF. As DNA, the CDR3 is TGTGTCAGCAGTCCCCGGCAGCGGGGGACAGATACGCAGTATTTT.

The chain recombines TRBV5-1 with TRBJ2-3; D assignment may be TRBD1 or TRBD2 (5 bases each). The CDR3 runs to 14 residues. Germline CDR1 SGHRS, CDR2 YFSETQ. With 4 bases removed from V and 3 bases from J, the gap between germline ends came to 12 bases. Here the CDR3 reads CASSGGSVTDTQYF. The CDR3 nucleotides are TGCGCCAGCAGCGGGGGAAGTGTGACAGATACGCAGTATTTT. Using reference TRBV5-1 and TRBJ2-3 for the parts outside the CDR3, the full variable domain is KAGVTQTPRYLIKTRGQQVTLSCSPISGHRSVSWYQQTPGQGLQFLFEYFSETQRNKGNFPGRFSGRQFSNSRSEMNVSTLELGDSALYLCASSGGSVTDTQYFGPGTRLTVL.

Here the CDR3 reads CASSEGGRSPLHF. The CDR3 DNA sequence: TGTGCCAGCAGTGAAGGGGGCCGGTCACCCCTCCACTTT. The chain recombines TRBV25-1 with TRBJ1-6, with D perhaps TRBD1 (6 bases). This CDR3 has 13 residues. Trimming removed 2 bases from V and 10 bases from J, with 9 bases in between. Germline V lookup: CDR1 MGHDK, CDR2 SYGVNS.

A few counts support this clonotype. The genes are TRBV28 and TRBJ2-3, with D perhaps matching TRBD2 (5 bases). Germline loops: CDR1 MDHEN, CDR2 SYDVKM. The CDR3 has 16 amino acids. Trimming left V 2 bases short and J 1 base short, with 13 bases between. This chain's CDR3 is CASSLGGPRGTDTQYF. The CDR3 nucleotides read TGTGCCAGCAGTTTAGGCGGGCCGAGGGGCACAGATACGCAGTATTTT.

This clonotype appeared once. J is TRBJ2-1 and V is TRBV10-2; 10 bases line up with TRBD2. Germline V lookup: CDR1 WSHSY, CDR2 SAAADI. This CDR3 is built from 16 residues. V gave up 6 bases and J gave up 4 bases; unmatched junction bases: 9. The CDR3 DNA follows: TGCGCCAGCAGCAGAATTACTAGCGGGGAGTACAATGAGCAGTTCTTC. It is translated as CASSRITSGEYNEQFF.

V and J are TRBV20-1 and TRBJ2-4; TRBD1 matches at 8 bases. Per germline, CDR1 DFQATT and CDR2 SNEGSKA (reference sequence). The CDR3 has 18 amino acids. With V trimmed by 3 bases and J by 3 bases, 16 bases remained unmatched. In nucleotides, the CDR3 is TGCAGTGCTAGTACAATGGGAAGACAGGGGCTGGGCAAAAACATTCAGTACTTC. Its translation: CSASTMGRQGLGKNIQYF.

The chain has TRBV4-1 and TRBJ2-1; 11 nucleotides agree with TRBD2. The CDR3 sequence is 16 residues long. V was pared by 3 bases and J by 8 bases, with 9 bases of the junction left unmatched. The germline CDR1 and CDR2 sequences are MGHRA and YSYEKL. The CDR3 reads CASSHLTSGVLDEQFF. The CDR3 region has the DNA TGCGCCAGCAGCCACTTGACTAGCGGGGTTTTGGATGAGCAGTTCTTC.

In DNA, the CDR3 is TGTGCCAGCTCCCAAATCGGGGAGGAGCAGTACTTC. Translation: CASSQIGEEQYF. The rearrangement links TRBV14 to TRBJ2-7; tentatively, D is TRBD2 (5 bases). Germline CDR1 and CDR2: SGHDN and FVKESK. Trimming removed 8 bases at V and 7 bases at J, with 15 bases between. This CDR3 spans 12 amino acids.

The rearrangement uses TRBV18 and TRBJ2-1; tentatively, D is TRBD1 or TRBD2 (5 bases each). From germline, CDR1 is KGHSH and CDR2 LQKENI. V dropped 0 bases and J dropped 6 bases, with 12 bases sitting between them. The CDR3 runs 15 residues. This chain's CDR3 is CASSPPTAGSNEQFF. The CDR3 DNA sequence: TGTGCCAGCTCACCACCGACGGCAGGGAGCAATGAGCAGTTCTTC.

This chain links TRBV2 with TRBJ2-3, with D possibly TRBD2 on 6 matching bases. V was trimmed by 3 bases and J by 11 bases, leaving 12 bases between them. Germline CDR1 is SNHLY and CDR2 is FYNNEI. The CDR3 consists of 12 residues. The CDR3 spells CASSDVPRGQYF. CDR3 nucleotides: TGTGCCAGCAGTGACGTGCCGCGGGGGCAGTATTTT.

At least ten counts were recorded for this clonotype. Sequence at one end of the junction differs from germline and may be a read error. V gene TRBV7-7 combines with J gene TRBJ2-3; 10 positions match TRBD2. The CDR3 totals 16 residues. Germline assignment: CDR1 SSHAT and CDR2 FNYEAQ (reference sequence). The CDR3 sequence is CASSLGAGGRTDTQYF. The CDR3 region has the DNA TGTGCTAGCAGCTTAGGAGCGGGGGGGCGTACAGATACGCAGTATTTT.

On this clonotype: With a much larger clone just one base away, this may be a read error. This rearrangement joins TRBV24-1 to TRBJ2-1; D gene ambiguous. V gave up 1 base and J gave up 6 bases, with 0 bases separating them. The germline V gene encodes CDR1 KGHDR and CDR2 SFDVKD. This CDR3 has 11 amino acids. Here the CDR3 DNA reads TGTGCCACCAGTGATTTCAATGAGCAGTTCTTC. Translation gives CATSDFNEQFF.

This clonotype appeared many times. V gene TRBV12-3 or TRBV12-4 combines with J gene TRBJ1-1; 7 bases agree with TRBD1. This CDR3 spans 13 amino acids. V lost 6 bases and J lost 7; bases outside the gene matches: 8. The CDR3: CASRRGQVYEAFF. CDR3 nucleotide sequence: TGTGCCAGCAGACGCGGACAGGTCTATGAAGCTTTCTTT.

This clonotype has just one count. J is TRBJ2-5 and V is TRBV24-1; perhaps D is TRBD1 or TRBD2 (5 bases each). The V end lost 2 bases, the J end lost 2 bases, and 11 bases lay between the germline ends. This CDR3 has 15 residues. Per germline, CDR1 KGHDR and CDR2 SFDVKD. This CDR3 reads CATSDSRDHQETQYF. The DNA for the CDR3 is TGTGCCACCAGTGATTCAAGGGACCATCAAGAGACCCAGTACTTC.

The chain couples TRBV6-2 or TRBV6-3 to TRBJ2-7; 12 nucleotides align to TRBD2. Looked up from germline, CDR1 is MNHEY and CDR2 is SVGEGT. The CDR3 contains 13 residues. The V and J ends lost 10 bases and 1 base, in that order; junction bases with no gene match: 2. The CDR3 reads CAILAGGSYEQYF. The CDR3 DNA is TGTGCCATACTAGCGGGGGGTTCCTACGAGCAGTACTTC.

This clonotype showed up many times. The rearrangement links TRBV28 to TRBJ2-5, with a weak D call TRBD1 (6 bases). The germline CDR1 and CDR2 sequences are MDHEN and SYDVKM. Trimming shortened V by 5 bases and J by 2 bases, and 21 bases separated the two germline ends. The length of the CDR3 is 17 residues. CDR3 loop: CASSLTRQAVIQETQYF. DNA of the CDR3: TGTGCCAGCAGTCTAACCAGACAGGCGGTTATACAAGAGACCCAGTACTTC.

This chain joins TRBV6-6 and TRBJ2-5; D not resolved. V was trimmed by 2 bases and J by 2 bases, leaving 12 bases between them. The CDR3 covers 15 residues. Per germline, CDR1 MNHNY and CDR2 SVGAGI (reference sequence). The CDR3 DNA reads as TGTGCCAGCAGTTACGGCCGCACAGATCAAGAGACCCAGTACTTC. It codes for CASSYGRTDQETQYF.